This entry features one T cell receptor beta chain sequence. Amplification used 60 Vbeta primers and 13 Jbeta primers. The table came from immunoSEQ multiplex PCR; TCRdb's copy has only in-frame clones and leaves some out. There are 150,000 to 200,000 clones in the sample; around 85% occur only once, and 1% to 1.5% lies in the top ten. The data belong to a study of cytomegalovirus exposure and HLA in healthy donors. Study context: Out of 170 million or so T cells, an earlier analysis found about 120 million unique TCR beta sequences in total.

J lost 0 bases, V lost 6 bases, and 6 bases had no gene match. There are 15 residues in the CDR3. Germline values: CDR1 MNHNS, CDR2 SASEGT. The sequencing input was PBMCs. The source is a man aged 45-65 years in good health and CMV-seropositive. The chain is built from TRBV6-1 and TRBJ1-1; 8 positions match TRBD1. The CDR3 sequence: CASRAQGAMNTEAFF. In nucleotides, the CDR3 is TGTGCCAGCAGAGCGCAGGGGGCGATGAACACTGAAGCTTTCTTT.